This T cell receptor (beta chain) was identified during a study of response to subunit inactivated influenza vaccine. In germline, CDR1 is KGHSH, CDR2 LQKENI. The CDR3 has 16 amino acids. V was pared by 2 bases and J by 6 bases, with 8 bases of the junction left unmatched. This clonotype occurred many times. TCRdb re-analysed the RT-PCR reads in MiXCR, keeping a single row per CDR3 protein. Of more than 150,000 distinct CDR3 sequences in the sample, nearly 9.5% were seen once. The clonotype was recovered from a man over 45 who received an inactivated influenza vaccine. This sample comprised non-naive T cells sorted from PBMCs, obtained on the day of vaccination. V gene TRBV18 combines with J gene TRBJ2-7; 12 bases align to TRBD2. The CDR3 DNA reads TGTGCCAGCTCACCAGGACTAGCGGGAACGATGTCCGAGCAGTACTTC. Its translation is CASSPGLAGTMSEQYF.